The 20 T cell receptor beta chains below come from one sample, sequenced in a study of neurological immune-mediated disorders (dated by TCRdb to the late 2010s). Library generation was performed with 5' RACE. Data came from an Illumina HiSeq 2500. TCRdb's own reprocessing of the public reads used fastp at Q25 and MiXCR and kept productive beta chains. A single entry per CDR3 protein holds the most common genes and DNA from its merged rows. Here the sample has tens of thousands of distinct CDR3 sequences; about 4.4% occur a single time. The ten top clones hold roughly 9% of the sample. The sample consisted of CD4+ T cells from blood. Receptors were obtained from a young man in good health.

In its sample, this clonotype was seen many times. This chain uses TRBV28 with TRBJ2-2; 12 positions agree with TRBD2. Looked up from germline, CDR1 is MDHEN and CDR2 is SYDVKM. V was clipped by 0 bases and J by 8 bases; unmatched bases: 7. The CDR3 is 17 residues long. The CDR3 spells CASSLWSLAGGPGELFF. CDR3 DNA sequence: TGTGCCAGCAGTTTATGGAGCCTAGCGGGGGGGCCGGGGGAGCTGTTTTTT.

This clonotype was observed many times. This sequence joins TRBV5-5 and TRBJ1-6, with D hard to call. Germline values: CDR1 SGHKS, CDR2 YYEKEE (reference sequence). The CDR3 is made up of 16 amino acids. V lost 2 bases, J lost 7 bases, and 16 bases lay in between. This chain's CDR3 is CASSFGIEVPNSPLHF. The CDR3 nucleotides are TGTGCCAGCAGCTTTGGAATCGAGGTCCCGAATTCACCCCTCCACTTT.

This clonotype has ten or more counts. This chain links TRBV18 with TRBJ2-3; D gene ambiguous. Germline V gene lookup returns CDR1 KGHSH and CDR2 LQKENI. Deletions cut 8 bases from V and 0 bases from J, with 12 bases between. This CDR3 has 14 residues. In DNA, the CDR3 is TGTGCCAGCACCTGGACGGAGAGCACAGATACGCAGTATTTT. Its translation is CASTWTESTDTQYF.

This clonotype appeared many times. The rearrangement joins TRBV7-9 to TRBJ2-2, with 8 bases lining up with TRBD1. In germline, CDR1 is SEHNR, CDR2 FQNEAQ (reference sequence). The V and J ends lost 4 bases and 1 base, in that order; junction bases with no gene match: 2. The CDR3 spans 15 residues. This CDR3 is CASSSGGQNTGELFF. CDR3 bases: TGTGCCAGCAGCTCAGGGGGCCAGAACACCGGGGAGCTGTTTTTT.

This clonotype appeared many times. This chain connects TRBV7-8 to TRBJ2-5; TRBD2 matches at 12 bases. Germline trimming cut 2 bases from V and 5 bases from J; bases unmatched to any gene: 9. This CDR3 spans 17 amino acids. Looked up from germline, CDR1 is SGHVS and CDR2 is FQNEAQ. The CDR3 coding sequence is TGTGCCAGCAGCTTATATCCTAGCGGGGGGGCCGGGGAGACCCAGTACTTC. Protein product: CASSLYPSGGAGETQYF.

This clonotype was seen many times. CDR3 sequence reads: CASSLTGEGLYGYTF. In nucleotides, the CDR3 is TGCGCCAGCAGTCTAACAGGGGAGGGGCTCTATGGCTACACCTTC. The chain uses TRBV5-1 and TRBJ1-2, with TRBD1 matching 7 bases. Unmatched junction bases numbered 11, after V lost 5 bases and J lost 4 bases. The germline CDR1 and CDR2 sequences are SGHRS and YFSETQ. This CDR3 spans 15 amino acids.

This clonotype was observed at least ten times. CDR3 DNA sequence: TGTGCCAGTGGCGGGGCGGGGGAAGGGTCAGATACGCAGTATTTT. This translates into CASGGAGEGSDTQYF. This sequence joins TRBV28 and TRBJ2-3, with 7 positions matching TRBD2. The CDR3 length is 15 residues. CDR1 is MDHEN, CDR2 SYDVKM, per germline. Unmatched junction bases numbered 13, after V lost 9 bases and J lost 4 bases.

This clonotype was counted ten times or more. J is TRBJ1-1 and V is TRBV2; no clear D. CDR3 length equals 14 residues. Trimming left V 4 bases short and J 5 bases short, with 14 bases between. Germline V CDR1 and CDR2: SNHLY, FYNNEI. Written as DNA, the CDR3 is TGTGCCAGCAGTGCTCTGGAGGGATGGACTGAAGCTTTCTTT. It is translated as CASSALEGWTEAFF.

Ten or more counts support this clonotype. Written as DNA, the CDR3 is TGTGCCAGCAGCCAAGGGAGGACTAGCGAGGAAGGTGAGCAGTTCTTC. Translating gives CASSQGRTSEEGEQFF. V is TRBV3-1 and J is TRBJ2-1, with 9 bases matching TRBD2. J gave up 9 bases and V 1 base, and 10 bases lay outside the gene matches. Germline V gives CDR1 LGHDT, CDR2 YNNKEL (reference sequence). The CDR3 length is 16 residues.

This clonotype was seen many times. The chain joins TRBV5-1 to TRBJ2-7; D call uncertain. Germline-derived CDR1 and CDR2 are SGHRS and YFSETQ. V was cut by 4 bases and J by 0 bases, with 14 bases left in between. The CDR3 length is 15 residues. CDR3 residues: CASSREPQDSYEQYF. The DNA of the CDR3 is TGCGCCAGCAGCCGAGAGCCCCAGGACTCCTACGAGCAGTACTTC.

This clonotype appeared many times. This CDR3 reads CASSRESGADTQYF. The DNA of the CDR3 is TGTGCCAGCAGTCGGGAAAGCGGGGCAGATACGCAGTATTTT. The chain recombines TRBV2 with TRBJ2-3, with 7 nucleotides matching TRBD2. The V and J ends lost 5 bases and 4 bases, in that order; junction bases with no gene match: 6. CDR1 SNHLY and CDR2 FYNNEI come from the germline V gene. The CDR3 contains 14 residues. Filled out from reference TRBV2 and TRBJ2-3, the complete variable domain reads EPEVTQTPSHQVTQMGQEVILRCVPISNHLYFYWYRQILGQKVEFLVSFYNNEISEKSEIFDDQFSVERPDGSNFTLKIRSTKLEDSAMYFCASSRESGADTQYFGPGTRLTVL.

This clonotype was found many times. The chain carries TRBV6-5 and TRBJ2-2; TRBD2 matches 7 bases. The V segment lost 8 bases and the J segment 3 bases; nucleotides outside the gene matches: 0. The CDR3 covers 12 residues. Germline V gene lookup returns CDR1 MNHEY and CDR2 SVGAGI. CDR3 in amino acids: CASGGDTGELFF. In DNA form, the CDR3 reads TGTGCCAGCGGGGGGGACACCGGGGAGCTGTTTTTT.

This clonotype has at least ten counts. The gene calls are TRBV20-1 and TRBJ2-7, with TRBD2 as a possible D gene (7 bases). The CDR3 has 14 amino acids. The germline CDR1 and CDR2 sequences are DFQATT and SNEGSKA (reference sequence). Between the trimmed V and J ends, which lost 0 bases and 6 bases, there was a span of 15 bases. In DNA form, the CDR3 reads TGCAGTGCTAGAGATCAGGGGCGGGGGTCCGAGCAGTACTTC. Protein: CSARDQGRGSEQYF.

This clonotype was counted between two and nine times. The genes are TRBV20-1 and TRBJ1-2; 8 bases are a match to TRBD1. This CDR3 region has 12 residues. Trimming at V came to 5 bases and at J to 3 bases, leaving 2 bases not matched to a gene. Germline V lookup: CDR1 DFQATT, CDR2 SNEGSKA (reference sequence). The CDR3 protein is CSAADRDYGYTF. The CDR3 DNA reads as TGCAGTGCTGCGGACAGGGACTATGGCTACACCTTC.

At least ten counts were recorded for this clonotype. V usage is TRBV20-1 and J usage is TRBJ1-3; no reliable D call. The CDR3 contains 15 residues. The V and J ends lost 0 bases and 0 bases respectively, with 9 bases between them. Germline V gives CDR1 DFQATT, CDR2 SNEGSKA (reference sequence). Here the CDR3 reads CSARDGRSSGNTIYF. CDR3 coding DNA: TGCAGTGCTAGAGACGGGAGAAGCTCTGGAAACACCATATATTTT.

This clonotype has at least ten counts. This sequence joins TRBV5-5 and TRBJ2-2, with D tentatively TRBD2 (5 bases). Trimming took 5 bases from V and 1 from J, leaving 6 bases between them. There are 13 residues in the CDR3. Germline CDR1 SGHKS, CDR2 YYEKEE (reference sequence). CDR3 sequence (DNA): TGTGCCAGCAGAGGACTGAACACCGGGGAGCTGTTTTTT. This encodes CASRGLNTGELFF.

This clonotype was recorded many times. The chain combines TRBV6-5 with TRBJ1-5; TRBD1 agrees at 10 bases. The CDR3 loop spans 14 amino acids. Germline V gene lookup returns CDR1 MNHEY and CDR2 SVGAGI. The V segment lost 4 bases and the J segment 6 bases; nucleotides outside the gene matches: 3. CDR3 region: CASSLDRGIQPQHF. CDR3 in DNA: TGTGCCAGCAGTTTGGACAGGGGGATTCAGCCCCAGCATTTT.

There are many counts of this clonotype. The chain employs TRBV20-1 and TRBJ2-1; possible D gene TRBD1, 7 bases. The CDR3 sequence is 14 residues long. Germline values: CDR1 DFQATT, CDR2 SNEGSKA (reference sequence). V was clipped by 6 bases and J by 6 bases, with 18 bases between them. CDR3 nucleotides: TGCAGTGCCGGCGGGACAGAACTTTCCAATGAGCAGTTCTTC. Translating gives CSAGGTELSNEQFF.

This clonotype came up many times. The V call is TRBV27, the J call TRBJ2-7, with a possible D match to TRBD1 (5 bases). Germline values: CDR1 MNHEY, CDR2 SMNVEV (reference sequence). The CDR3 covers 14 residues. The V gene lost 5 bases and the J gene lost 2 bases, with 13 bases spanning the gap. In DNA, the CDR3 is TGTGCCAGCAGTCCCCGACAGCCGGCCTACGAGCAGTACTTC. This codes for CASSPRQPAYEQYF.

This clonotype was seen ten or more times. This chain joins TRBV20-1 and TRBJ1-5; the D is unclear. V lost 3 bases and J lost 5, with 11 bases in between. The CDR3 totals 13 residues. The germline gives CDR1 DFQATT, CDR2 SNEGSKA (reference sequence). CDR3 bases: TGCAGTGCTAGGCTCCAGGACGATCAGCCCCAGCATTTT. This gives the protein CSARLQDDQPQHF.